What follows is one TCR beta chain and its context. Trimming stripped 0 bases from V and 3 bases from J, with 11 bases between. Germline V gene lookup returns CDR1 LNHDA and CDR2 SQIVND (reference sequence). The CDR3 is 16 residues long. The source of the sample is a study of T cells in localized non-small cell lung cancer. TCRdb keeps only in-frame clones here, not all; method: immunoSEQ multiplex PCR. The repertoire includes approximately 5,100 clones, 35% of them detected once, and under 8.5% sits in the top ten. The V gene is TRBV19, the J gene TRBJ2-2; a possible D gene is TRBD1 (7 bases). The specimen was lung tumor tissue, collected before any cancer treatment. The sequence came from a male donor at least 60 years old with stage I squamous cell lung carcinoma. The CDR3 loop reads CASSIDQGGYTGELFF. The CDR3 region has the DNA TGTGCCAGTAGTATAGATCAGGGGGGATACACCGGGGAGCTGTTTTTT.